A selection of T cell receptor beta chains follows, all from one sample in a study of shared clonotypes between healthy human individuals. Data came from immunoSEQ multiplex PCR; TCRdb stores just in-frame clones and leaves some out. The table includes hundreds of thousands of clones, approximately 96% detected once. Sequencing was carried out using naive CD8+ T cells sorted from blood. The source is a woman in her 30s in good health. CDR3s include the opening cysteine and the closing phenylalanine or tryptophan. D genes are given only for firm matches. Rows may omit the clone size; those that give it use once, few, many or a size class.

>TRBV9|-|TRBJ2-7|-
TGTGCCAGCAGCGTAGCGGACGGATTCAACGAGCAGTACTTC
CASSVADGFNEQYF
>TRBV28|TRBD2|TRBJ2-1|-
TGTGCCAGCAGTTTACGAGGGAGGGCCCCTTACAATGAGCAGTTCTTC
CASSLRGRAPYNEQFF
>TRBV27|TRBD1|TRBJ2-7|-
TGTGCCAGCAGGACACAGGGGGCAGCCCCCGAGCAGTACTTC
CASRTQGAAPEQYF
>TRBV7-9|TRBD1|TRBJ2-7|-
TGTGCCAGCAGCCCATCGACAGGGCGCTCCTACGAGCAGTACTTC
CASSPSTGRSYEQYF
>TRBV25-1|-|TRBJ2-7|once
TGTGCCAGCAGTGAATCTGGGATACACTACGAGCAGTACTTC
CASSESGIHYEQYF
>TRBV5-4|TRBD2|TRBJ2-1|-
TGTGCCAGCACCCCTTTAGCGGGAGAGGCGGGCGAGCAGTTCTTC
CASTPLAGEAGEQFF
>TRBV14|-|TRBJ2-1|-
TGTGCCAGCAGCCAAGGACACAGTTCCTACAATGAGCAGTTCTTC
CASSQGHSSYNEQFF
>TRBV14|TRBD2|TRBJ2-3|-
TGTGCCAGCAGCCAAGGGTCTAGCGGGAGTATGCCAGATACGCAGTATTTT
CASSQGSSGSMPDTQYF
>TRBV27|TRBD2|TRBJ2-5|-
TGTGCCAGCAGTTGGATGGGGGGGGACCAAGAGACCCAGTACTTC
CASSWMGGDQETQYF
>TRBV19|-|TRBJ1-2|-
TGTGCCAGTAGTAAGGCAGGGTTTGGCTACACCTTC
CASSKAGFGYTF
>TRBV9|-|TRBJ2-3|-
TGTGCCAGCAGCGAGGACAGCACAGATACGCAGTATTTT
CASSEDSTDTQYF
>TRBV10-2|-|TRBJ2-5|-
TGCGCCAGCAGTGACCCCGGCACTAGAGGGGAGACCCAGTACTTC
CASSDPGTRGETQYF
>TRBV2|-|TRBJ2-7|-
TGTGCCAGCAGTGAACACGGGGCTATCACCTACGAGCAGTACTTC
CASSEHGAITYEQYF
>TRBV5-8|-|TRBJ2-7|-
TGTGCCAGCAGCTTGGGACTAGGGGCCTACGAGCAGTACTTC
CASSLGLGAYEQYF
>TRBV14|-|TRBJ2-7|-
TGTGCCAGCAGCCACAGGGGTTTCTACGAGCAGTACTTC
CASSHRGFYEQYF
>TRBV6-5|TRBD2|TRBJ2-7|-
TGTGCCAGCAGTTACAGGCTAGCGGGAGGCCACGAGCAGTACTTC
CASSYRLAGGHEQYF
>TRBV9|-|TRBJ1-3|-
TGTGCCAGCAGCGCCACCCGGGGGCTCTCTGGAAACACCATATATTTT
CASSATRGLSGNTIYF
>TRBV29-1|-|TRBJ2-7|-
TGCAGCGTTCAGGACTGGAGCTCCTACGAGCAGTACTTC
CSVQDWSSYEQYF
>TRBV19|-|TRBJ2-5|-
TGTGCCAGTAGTATACGGTTCGGGGAGACCCAGTACTTC
CASSIRFGETQYF
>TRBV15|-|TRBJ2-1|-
TGTGCCACCAGCAGCGGTGATATAGGCGATGAGCAGTTCTTC
CATSSGDIGDEQFF
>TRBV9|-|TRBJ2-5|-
TGTGCCAGCAGCTCAGGGATCCAAGAGACCCAGTACTTC
CASSSGIQETQYF
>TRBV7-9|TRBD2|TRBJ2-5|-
TGTGCCAGCAGCTTATCCCTAGCGGGGGTTCAAGAGACCCAGTACTTC
CASSLSLAGVQETQYF
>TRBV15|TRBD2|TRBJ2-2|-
TGTGCCACCAGCAGACCGACGACTAGCGGGAGGCGCACCGGGGAGCTGTTTTTT
CATSRPTTSGRRTGELFF
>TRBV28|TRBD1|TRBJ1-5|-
TGTGCCAGCAGTTTCCCAGGGGGGTATAGCAATCAGCCCCAGCATTTT
CASSFPGGYSNQPQHF
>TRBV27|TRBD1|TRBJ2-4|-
TGTGCCAGCAGTGTGCAGGGACAGAAAAACATTCAGTACTTC
CASSVQGQKNIQYF
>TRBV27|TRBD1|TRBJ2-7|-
TGTGCCAGCAGTTTATCCTCCGGGACAGGGTACTACGAGCAGTACTTC
CASSLSSGTGYYEQYF
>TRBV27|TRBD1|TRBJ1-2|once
TGTGCCAGCAGTCAGTGGACAGGGAAAGGCTACACCTTC
CASSQWTGKGYTF
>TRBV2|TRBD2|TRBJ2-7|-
TGTGCCAGCACCCAAGGGAGGGTCTACTACGAGCAGTACTTC
CASTQGRVYYEQYF
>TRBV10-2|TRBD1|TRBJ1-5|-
TGCGCCAGCAGAAACGACAGGGCCCAGCCCCAGCATTTT
CASRNDRAQPQHF
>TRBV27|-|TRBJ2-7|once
TGTGCCAGCAGTAGGGGACCAGCCACCACCGAGCAGTACTTC
CASSRGPATTEQYF
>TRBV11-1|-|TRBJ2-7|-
TGTGCCAGCAGCGCCCGGGACGTTCAATCCTACGAGCAGTACTTC
CASSARDVQSYEQYF
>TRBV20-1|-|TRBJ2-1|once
TGCAGTGCCCTAAAACGGGGTGAGCAGTTCTTC
CSALKRGEQFF
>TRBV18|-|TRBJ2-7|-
TGTGCCAGCTCATCAGGACTGGAGCTGTACGAGCAGTACTTC
CASSSGLELYEQYF
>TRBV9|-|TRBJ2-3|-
TGTGCCAGCAGCTTTAGCGGAAGGAGCACAGATACGCAGTATTTT
CASSFSGRSTDTQYF
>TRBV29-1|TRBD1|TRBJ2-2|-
TGCAGCGTTGGACAGGGGGCCGGGGAGCTGTTTTTT
CSVGQGAGELFF
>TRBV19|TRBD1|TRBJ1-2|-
TGTGCCAGTAGTACAATTTGGACAGGTGATCCTAACTATGGCTACACCTTC
CASSTIWTGDPNYGYTF
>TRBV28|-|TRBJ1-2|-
TGTGCCAGCCGTTACCCCCCGGGTCCGCTTGATGGCTACACCTTC
CASRYPPGPLDGYTF
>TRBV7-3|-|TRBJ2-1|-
TGTGCCAGCAGCCCCTCTCCAGGAAATGAGCAGTTCTTC
CASSPSPGNEQFF
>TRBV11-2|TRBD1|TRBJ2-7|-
TGTGCCAGCAGTCCCGGGACAGGCTCCTACGAGCAGTACTTC
CASSPGTGSYEQYF
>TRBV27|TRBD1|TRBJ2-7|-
TGTGCCAGCAGTTCGACAGGGCCGACCTACGAGCAGTACTTC
CASSSTGPTYEQYF
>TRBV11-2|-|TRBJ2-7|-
TGTGCCAGCAGCTTAGGGGCTTTAGCTTCCTACGAGCAGTACTTC
CASSLGALASYEQYF
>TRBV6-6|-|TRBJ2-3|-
TGTGCCAGCAGTCTAGCGTCAAGCACAGATACGCAGTATTTT
CASSLASSTDTQYF
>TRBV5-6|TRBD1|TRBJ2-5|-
TGTGCCAGCAGCCAAGAACGGGACAGACAAGAGACCCAGTACTTC
CASSQERDRQETQYF